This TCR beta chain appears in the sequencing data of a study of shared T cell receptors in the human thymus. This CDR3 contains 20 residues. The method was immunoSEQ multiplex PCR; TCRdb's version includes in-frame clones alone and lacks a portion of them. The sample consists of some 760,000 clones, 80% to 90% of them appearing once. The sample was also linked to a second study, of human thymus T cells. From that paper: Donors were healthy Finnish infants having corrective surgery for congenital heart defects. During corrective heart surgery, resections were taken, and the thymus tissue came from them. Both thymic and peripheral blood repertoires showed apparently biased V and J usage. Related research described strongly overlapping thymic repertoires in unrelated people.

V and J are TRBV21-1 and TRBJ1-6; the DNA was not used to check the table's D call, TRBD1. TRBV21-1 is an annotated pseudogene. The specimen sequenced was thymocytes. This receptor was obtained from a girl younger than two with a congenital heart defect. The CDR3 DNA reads TGTGCCAGCACCCTAAAAGCCACAGGTGGCCCTAACCCCTATAATTCACCCCTCCACTTT. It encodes CASTLKATGGPNPYNSPLHF.